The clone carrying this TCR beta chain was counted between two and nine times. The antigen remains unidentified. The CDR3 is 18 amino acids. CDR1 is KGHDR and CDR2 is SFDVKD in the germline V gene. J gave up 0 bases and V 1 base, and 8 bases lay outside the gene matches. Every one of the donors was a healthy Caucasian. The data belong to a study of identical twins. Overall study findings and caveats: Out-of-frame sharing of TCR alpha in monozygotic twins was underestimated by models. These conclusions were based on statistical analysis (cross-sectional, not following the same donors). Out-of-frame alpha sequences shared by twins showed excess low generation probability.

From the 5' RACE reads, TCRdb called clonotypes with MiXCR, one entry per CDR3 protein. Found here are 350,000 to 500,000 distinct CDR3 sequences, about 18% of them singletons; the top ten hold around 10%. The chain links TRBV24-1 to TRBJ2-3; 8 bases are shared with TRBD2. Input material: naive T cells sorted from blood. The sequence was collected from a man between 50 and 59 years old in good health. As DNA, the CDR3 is TGTGCCACCAGTGATTTCCCCTATAGCGGGGCTAGCACAGATACGCAGTATTTT. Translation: CATSDFPYSGASTDTQYF.